This T cell receptor (beta chain) emerged from a study of beta chain features in type 1 diabetes. V shed 4 bases, J shed 8 bases, and the junction held 8 bases outside the gene matches. Germline lookup yields CDR1 MGHDK and CDR2 SYGVNS. This CDR3 spans 14 amino acids. The entirety of the isolated RNA underwent reverse transcription, so expressed TCRB transcripts were sequenced. Sequencing used immunoSEQ multiplex PCR; TCRdb keeps in-frame clones, though not all of them. The sample contains about 220,000 clones, under 13% of which appear only once. Material for sequencing was central memory CD4+ T cells from blood. This chain connects TRBV25-1 to TRBJ2-1; 7 positions agree with TRBD1. The clonotype comes from a man aged 18-30 years in good health. The CDR3 coding sequence is TGTGCCAGCAGTGGAAACTTGCAGGGGGATGAGCAGTTCTTC. Residues: CASSGNLQGDEQFF.